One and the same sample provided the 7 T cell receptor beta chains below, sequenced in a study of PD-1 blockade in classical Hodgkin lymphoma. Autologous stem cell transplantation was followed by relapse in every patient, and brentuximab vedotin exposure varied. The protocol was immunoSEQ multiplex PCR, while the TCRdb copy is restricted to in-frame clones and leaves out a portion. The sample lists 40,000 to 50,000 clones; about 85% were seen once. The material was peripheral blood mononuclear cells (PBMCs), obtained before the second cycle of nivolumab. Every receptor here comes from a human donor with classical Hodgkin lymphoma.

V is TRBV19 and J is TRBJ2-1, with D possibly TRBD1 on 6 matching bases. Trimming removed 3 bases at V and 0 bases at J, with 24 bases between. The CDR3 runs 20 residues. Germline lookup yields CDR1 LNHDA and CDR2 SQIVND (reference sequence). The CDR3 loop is CASSIEVGQGRPSSYNEQFF. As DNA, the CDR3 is TGTGCCAGTAGTATCGAAGTGGGGCAGGGGCGACCTAGCTCCTACAATGAGCAGTTCTTC.

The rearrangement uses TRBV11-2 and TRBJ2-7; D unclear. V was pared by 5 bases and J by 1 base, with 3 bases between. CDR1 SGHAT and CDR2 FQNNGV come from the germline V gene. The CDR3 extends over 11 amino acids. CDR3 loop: CASSRSYEQYF. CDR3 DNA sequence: TGTGCCAGCAGCCGTTCCTACGAGCAGTACTTC. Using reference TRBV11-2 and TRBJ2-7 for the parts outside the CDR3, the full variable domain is EAGVAQSPRYKIIEKRQSVAFWCNPISGHATLYWYQQILGQGPKLLIQFQNNGVVDDSQLPKDRFSAERLKGVDSTLKIQPAKLEDSAVYLCASSRSYEQYFGPGTRLTVT.

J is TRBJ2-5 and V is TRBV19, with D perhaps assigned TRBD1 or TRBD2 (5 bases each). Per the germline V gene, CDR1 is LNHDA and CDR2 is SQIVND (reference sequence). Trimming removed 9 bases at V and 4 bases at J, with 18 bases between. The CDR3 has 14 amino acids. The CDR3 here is CASKSSGGIETQYF. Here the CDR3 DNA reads TGTGCCAGCAAGTCTAGTGGGGGTATAGAGACCCAGTACTTC.

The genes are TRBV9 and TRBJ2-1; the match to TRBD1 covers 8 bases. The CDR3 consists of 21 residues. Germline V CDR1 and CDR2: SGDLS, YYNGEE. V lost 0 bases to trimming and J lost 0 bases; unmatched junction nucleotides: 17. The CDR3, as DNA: TGTGCCAGCAGCGTAGGAGCTGACAGGGGCCGCCTTACTAGCTCCTACAATGAGCAGTTCTTC. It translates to CASSVGADRGRLTSSYNEQFF.

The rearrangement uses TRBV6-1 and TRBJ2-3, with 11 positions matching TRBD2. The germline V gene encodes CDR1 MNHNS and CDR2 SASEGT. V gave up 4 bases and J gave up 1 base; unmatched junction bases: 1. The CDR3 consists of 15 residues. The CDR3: CASSGLAGRTDTQYF. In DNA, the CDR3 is TGTGCCAGCAGTGGACTAGCGGGGCGCACAGATACGCAGTATTTT.

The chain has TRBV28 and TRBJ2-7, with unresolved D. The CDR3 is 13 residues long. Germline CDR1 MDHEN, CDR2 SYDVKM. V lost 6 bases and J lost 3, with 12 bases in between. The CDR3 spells CASSKTLFYEQYF. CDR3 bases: TGTGCCAGCAGCAAAACACTATTCTACGAGCAGTACTTC.

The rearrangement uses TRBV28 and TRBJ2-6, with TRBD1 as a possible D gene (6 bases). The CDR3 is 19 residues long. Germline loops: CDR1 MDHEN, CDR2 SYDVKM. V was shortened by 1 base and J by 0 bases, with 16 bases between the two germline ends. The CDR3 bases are TGTGCCAGCAGTTTATTTGGGGGCAGCGGATACTCTGGGGCCAACGTCCTGACTTTC. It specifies CASSLFGGSGYSGANVLTF. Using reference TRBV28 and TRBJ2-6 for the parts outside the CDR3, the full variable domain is DVKVTQSSRYLVKRTGEKVFLECVQDMDHENMFWYRQDPGLGLRLIYFSYDVKMKEKGDIPEGYSVSREKKERFSLILESASTNQTSMYLCASSLFGGSGYSGANVLTFGAGSRLTVL.